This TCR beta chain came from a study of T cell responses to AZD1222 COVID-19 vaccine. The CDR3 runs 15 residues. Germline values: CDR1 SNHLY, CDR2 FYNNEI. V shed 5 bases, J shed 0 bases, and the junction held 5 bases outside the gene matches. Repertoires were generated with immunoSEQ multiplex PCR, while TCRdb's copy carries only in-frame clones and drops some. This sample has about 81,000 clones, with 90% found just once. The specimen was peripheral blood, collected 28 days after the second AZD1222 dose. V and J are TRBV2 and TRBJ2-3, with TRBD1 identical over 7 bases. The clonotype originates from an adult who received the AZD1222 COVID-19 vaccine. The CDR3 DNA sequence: TGTGCCAGCAGTAGGACAGGTGCTAGCACAGATACGCAGTATTTT. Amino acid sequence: CASSRTGASTDTQYF.